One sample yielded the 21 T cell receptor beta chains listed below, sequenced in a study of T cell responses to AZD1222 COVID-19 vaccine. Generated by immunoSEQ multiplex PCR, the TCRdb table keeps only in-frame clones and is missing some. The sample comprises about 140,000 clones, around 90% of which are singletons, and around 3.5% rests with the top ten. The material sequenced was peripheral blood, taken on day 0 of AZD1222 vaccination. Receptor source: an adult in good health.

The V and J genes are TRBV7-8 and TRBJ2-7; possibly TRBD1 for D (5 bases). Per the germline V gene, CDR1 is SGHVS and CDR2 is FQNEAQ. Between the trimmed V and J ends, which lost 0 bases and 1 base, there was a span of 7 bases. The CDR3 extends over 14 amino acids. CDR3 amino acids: CASSLADKSYEQYF. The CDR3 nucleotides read TGTGCCAGCAGCTTAGCGGACAAGTCCTACGAGCAGTACTTC. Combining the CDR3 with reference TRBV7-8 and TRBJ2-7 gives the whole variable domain GAGVSQSPRYKVAKRGQDVALRCDPISGHVSLFWYQQALGQGPEFLTYFQNEAQLDKSGLPSDRFFAERPEGSVSTLKIQRTQQEDSAVYLCASSLADKSYEQYFGPGTRLTVT.

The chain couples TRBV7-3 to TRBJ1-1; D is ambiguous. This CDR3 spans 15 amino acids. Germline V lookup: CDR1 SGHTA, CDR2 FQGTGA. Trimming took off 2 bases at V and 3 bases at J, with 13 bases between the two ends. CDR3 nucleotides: TGTGCCAGCAGCTTAGAATGGTTAAGGGACACTGAAGCTTTCTTT. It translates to CASSLEWLRDTEAFF.

The CDR3 here is CASSHRETQYF. CDR3 nucleotides: TGTGCCAGCAGCCATCGAGAGACCCAGTACTTC. V and J are TRBV11-2 and TRBJ2-5; D gene ambiguous. V was clipped by 5 bases and J by 4 bases, with 5 bases between them. This CDR3 is 11 amino acids long. The V gene's germline CDR1 is SGHAT and CDR2 FQNNGV. The full variable domain, rest sourced from reference TRBV11-2 and TRBJ2-5, is EAGVAQSPRYKIIEKRQSVAFWCNPISGHATLYWYQQILGQGPKLLIQFQNNGVVDDSQLPKDRFSAERLKGVDSTLKIQPAKLEDSAVYLCASSHRETQYFGPGTRLLVL.

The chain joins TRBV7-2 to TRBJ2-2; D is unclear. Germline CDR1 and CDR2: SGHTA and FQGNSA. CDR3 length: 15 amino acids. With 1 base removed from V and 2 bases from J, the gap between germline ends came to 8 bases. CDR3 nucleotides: TGTGCCAGCAGCTTAGGACACGGAAACACCGGGGAGCTGTTTTTT. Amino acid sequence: CASSLGHGNTGELFF.

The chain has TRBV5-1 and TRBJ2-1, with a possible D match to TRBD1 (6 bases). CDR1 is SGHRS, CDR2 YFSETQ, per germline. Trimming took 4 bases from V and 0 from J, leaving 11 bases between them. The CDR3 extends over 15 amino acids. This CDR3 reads CASSPTGNSYNEQFF. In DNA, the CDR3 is TGCGCCAGCAGCCCTACAGGGAACTCCTACAATGAGCAGTTCTTC.

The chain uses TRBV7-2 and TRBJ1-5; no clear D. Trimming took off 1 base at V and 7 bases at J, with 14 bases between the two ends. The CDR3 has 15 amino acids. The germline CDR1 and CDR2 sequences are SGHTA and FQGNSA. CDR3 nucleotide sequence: TGTGCCAGCAGCTTAGGCCCGAGGATTGAGCAGCCCCAGCATTTT. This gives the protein CASSLGPRIEQPQHF.

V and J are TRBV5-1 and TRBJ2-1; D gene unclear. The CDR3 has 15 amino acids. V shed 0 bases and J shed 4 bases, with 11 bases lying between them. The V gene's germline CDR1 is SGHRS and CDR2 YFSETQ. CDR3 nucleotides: TGCGCCAGCAGCTTGGGGCCCGAGGAGTACAATGAGCAGTTCTTC. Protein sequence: CASSLGPEEYNEQFF.

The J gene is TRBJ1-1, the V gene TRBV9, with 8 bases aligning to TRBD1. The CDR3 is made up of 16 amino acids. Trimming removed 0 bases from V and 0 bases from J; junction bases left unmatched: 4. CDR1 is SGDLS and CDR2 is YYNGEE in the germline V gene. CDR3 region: CASSVAGGGLNTEAFF. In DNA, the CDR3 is TGTGCCAGCAGCGTAGCAGGGGGCGGTTTGAACACTGAAGCTTTCTTT.

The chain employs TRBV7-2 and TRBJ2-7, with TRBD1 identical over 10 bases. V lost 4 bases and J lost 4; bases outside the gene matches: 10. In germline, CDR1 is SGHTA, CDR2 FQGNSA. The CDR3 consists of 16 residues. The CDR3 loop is CASSSRMTGGRYEQYF. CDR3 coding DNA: TGTGCCAGCAGCTCCCGCATGACAGGGGGCCGATACGAGCAGTACTTC.

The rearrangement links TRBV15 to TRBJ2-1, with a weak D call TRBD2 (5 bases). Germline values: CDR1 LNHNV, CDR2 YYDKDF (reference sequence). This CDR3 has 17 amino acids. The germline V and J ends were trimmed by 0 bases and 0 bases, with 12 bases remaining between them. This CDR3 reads CATSRDIRRSSYNEQFF. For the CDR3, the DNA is TGTGCCACCAGCAGAGATATCCGGAGGAGCTCCTACAATGAGCAGTTCTTC.

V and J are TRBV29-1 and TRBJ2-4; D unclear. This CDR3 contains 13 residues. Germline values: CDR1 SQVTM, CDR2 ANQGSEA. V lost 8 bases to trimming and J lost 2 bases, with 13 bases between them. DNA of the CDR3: TGCAGCTTCTTGATAGGGTCCAAAAACATTCAGTACTTC. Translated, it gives CSFLIGSKNIQYF.

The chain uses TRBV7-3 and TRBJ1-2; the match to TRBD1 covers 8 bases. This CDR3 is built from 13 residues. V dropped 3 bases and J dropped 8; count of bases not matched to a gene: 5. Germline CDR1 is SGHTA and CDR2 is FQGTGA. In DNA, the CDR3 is TGTGCCAGCAGCTTCGGACAGGGTTTAGGCTACACCTTC. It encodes CASSFGQGLGYTF.

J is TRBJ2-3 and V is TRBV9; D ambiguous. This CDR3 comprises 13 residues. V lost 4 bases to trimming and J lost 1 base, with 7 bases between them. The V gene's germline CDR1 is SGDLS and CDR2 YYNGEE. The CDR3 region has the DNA TGTGCCAGCAGCCGGGCACGCACAGATACGCAGTATTTT. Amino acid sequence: CASSRARTDTQYF.

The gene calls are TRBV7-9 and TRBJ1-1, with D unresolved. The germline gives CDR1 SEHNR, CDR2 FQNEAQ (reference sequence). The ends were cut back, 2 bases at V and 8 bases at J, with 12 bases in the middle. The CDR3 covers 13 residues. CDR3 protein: CASSLIGIREAFF. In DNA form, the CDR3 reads TGTGCCAGCAGCTTAATTGGTATTCGGGAAGCTTTCTTT. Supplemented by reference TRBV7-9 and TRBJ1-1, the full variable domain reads DTGVSQNPRHKITKRGQNVTFRCDPISEHNRLYWYRQTLGQGPEFLTYFQNEAQLEKSRLLSDRFSAERPKGSFSTLEIQRTEQGDSAMYLCASSLIGIREAFFGQGTRLTVV.

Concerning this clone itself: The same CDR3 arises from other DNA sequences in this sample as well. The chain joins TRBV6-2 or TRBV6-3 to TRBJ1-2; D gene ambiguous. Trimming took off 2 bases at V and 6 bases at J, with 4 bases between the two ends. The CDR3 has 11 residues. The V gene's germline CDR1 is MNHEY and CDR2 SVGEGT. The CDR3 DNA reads TGTGCCAGCAGTTACCAGGATGGCTACACCTTC. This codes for CASSYQDGYTF.

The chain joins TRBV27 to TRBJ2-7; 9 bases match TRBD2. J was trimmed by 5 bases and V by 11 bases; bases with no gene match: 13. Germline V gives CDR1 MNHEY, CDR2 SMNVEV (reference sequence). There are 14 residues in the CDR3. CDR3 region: CAGPPGLACHEQYF. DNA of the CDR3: TGTGCCGGTCCACCGGGACTAGCATGCCACGAGCAGTACTTC.

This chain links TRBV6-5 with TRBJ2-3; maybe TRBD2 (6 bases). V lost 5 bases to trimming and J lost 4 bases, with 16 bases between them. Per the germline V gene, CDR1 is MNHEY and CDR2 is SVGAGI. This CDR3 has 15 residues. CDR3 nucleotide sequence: TGTGCCAGCAGTCGGGACTGGGAAGGGGCAGATACGCAGTATTTT. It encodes CASSRDWEGADTQYF.

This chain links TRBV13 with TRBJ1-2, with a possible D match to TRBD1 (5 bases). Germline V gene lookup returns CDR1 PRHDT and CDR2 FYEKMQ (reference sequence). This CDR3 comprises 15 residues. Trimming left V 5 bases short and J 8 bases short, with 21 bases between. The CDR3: CASSPSLGLYAGYTF. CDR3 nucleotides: TGTGCCAGCAGCCCATCTCTGGGGCTATATGCGGGCTACACCTTC.

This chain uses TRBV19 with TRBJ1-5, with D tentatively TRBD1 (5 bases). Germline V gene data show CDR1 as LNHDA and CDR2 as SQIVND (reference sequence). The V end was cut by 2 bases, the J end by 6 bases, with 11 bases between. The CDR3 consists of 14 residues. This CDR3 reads CASSIQGFGQPQHF. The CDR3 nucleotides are TGTGCCAGTAGTATACAGGGTTTTGGTCAGCCCCAGCATTTT.

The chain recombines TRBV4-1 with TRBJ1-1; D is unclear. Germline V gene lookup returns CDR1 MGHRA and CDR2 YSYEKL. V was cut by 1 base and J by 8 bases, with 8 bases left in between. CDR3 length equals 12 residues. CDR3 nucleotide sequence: TGCGCCAGCAGCCAAGTGGATTCCGAAGCTTTCTTT. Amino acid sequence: CASSQVDSEAFF.

The CDR3 bases are TGTGCCAGCAGCTTAGTCGTGGGAGAGGCCTACAATGAGCAGTTCTTC. Its translation is CASSLVVGEAYNEQFF. The chain carries TRBV11-2 and TRBJ2-1, with a weak D call TRBD2 (5 bases). The CDR3 extends over 16 amino acids. Trimming left V 1 base short and J 2 bases short, with 12 bases between. CDR1 is SGHAT and CDR2 is FQNNGV in the germline V gene.